This passage covers 7 T cell receptor beta chains from one sample sequenced in a study of T cell repertoires in cytomegalovirus infection. TCRdb reanalysed the reads using MiXCR and keeps one entry per CDR3 protein. The top ten hold less than 50% of the sample, which has under 300,000 distinct CDR3 sequences, around 15% seen once. The material sequenced was CD8+ T cells from PBMCs. The receptors derive from a human donor in good health (CMV status not recorded). Some clones in this sample may be carry-over from other donors' samples.

Many counts were recorded for this clonotype. The J gene is TRBJ1-1, the V gene TRBV7-6; D is possibly TRBD1 (5 bases). Trimming left V 2 bases short and J 4 bases short, with 11 bases between. The CDR3 is 14 amino acids. The germline CDR1 and CDR2 sequences are SGHVS and FNYEAQ. The CDR3 is CASSLSQGVTEAFF. The CDR3 region has the DNA TGTGCCAGCAGCTTATCTCAGGGCGTCACTGAAGCTTTCTTT.

The genes are TRBV4-3 and TRBJ2-2, with D possibly TRBD2 on 5 matching bases. Trimming stripped 5 bases from V and 0 bases from J, with 13 bases between. Germline loops: CDR1 LGHNA, CDR2 YSLEER. This CDR3 contains 16 residues. DNA of the CDR3: TGCGCCAGCAGCTATAGGACGGGATCGAACACCGGGGAGCTGTTTTTT. Translating gives CASSYRTGSNTGELFF.

This clonotype occurred a few times. The chain has TRBV7-9 and TRBJ2-7, with a weak D call TRBD1 (6 bases). Deletions cut 5 bases from V and 7 bases from J, with 27 bases between. The CDR3 is 17 amino acids. Germline CDR1 is SEHNR and CDR2 is FQNEAQ (reference sequence). CDR3 protein: CASSRTTVSHRQAEQYF. In nucleotides, the CDR3 is TGTGCCAGCAGCCGAACTACGGTATCCCACCGACAGGCTGAGCAGTACTTC. The entire variable domain, with the rest obtained from reference TRBV7-9 and TRBJ2-7, is as follows: DTGVSQNPRHKITKRGQNVTFRCDPISEHNRLYWYRQTLGQGPEFLTYFQNEAQLEKSRLLSDRFSAERPKGSFSTLEIQRTEQGDSAMYLCASSRTTVSHRQAEQYFGPGTRLTVT.

Ten or more counts support this clonotype. The CDR3 DNA is TGTGCCAGCAGTTTTATGGTGCTGAACTCTGGAAACACCATATATTTT. This gives the protein CASSFMVLNSGNTIYF. The rearrangement links TRBV28 to TRBJ1-3; D not certain. V was trimmed by 3 bases and J by 0 bases, leaving 12 bases between them. The CDR3 covers 16 residues. Germline CDR1 is MDHEN and CDR2 is SYDVKM.

The count of this clonotype is one. A read error may account for a junction end that differs from germline. The chain recombines TRBV10-3 with TRBJ2-2; 9 bases agree with TRBD1. The CDR3 contains 17 residues. Germline CDR1 reads ENHRY; CDR2 reads SYGVKD. CDR3 sequence: CAISPTWTGVNTGQLFF. CDR3 DNA: TGTGCCATCAGTCCTACATGGACAGGGGTGAACACCGGGCAGCTGTTTTTT.

This clonotype was recorded at least ten times. J is TRBJ2-7 and V is TRBV28, with unresolved D. The CDR3 is 17 amino acids. Germline V gene lookup returns CDR1 MDHEN and CDR2 SYDVKM. Trimming removed 4 bases at V and 0 bases at J, with 19 bases between. This CDR3 is CASSSAVRRMASYEQYF. CDR3 coding DNA: TGTGCCAGCAGTTCGGCGGTCCGCCGTATGGCCTCCTACGAGCAGTACTTC. The full variable domain, with the rest looked up from reference TRBV28 and TRBJ2-7, is DVKVTQSSRYLVKRTGEKVFLECVQDMDHENMFWYRQDPGLGLRLIYFSYDVKMKEKGDIPEGYSVSREKKERFSLILESASTNQTSMYLCASSSAVRRMASYEQYFGPGTRLTVT.

This clonotype has ten or more counts. This rearrangement joins TRBV6-2 or TRBV6-3 to TRBJ1-3; D remains unclear. CDR3 length: 17 residues. V gave up 5 bases and J gave up 1 base, with 18 bases separating them. Per the germline V gene, CDR1 is MNHEY and CDR2 is SVGEGT. CDR3 bases: TGTGCCAGCAGTACCTTACCGCCTCTGAGATCTGGAAACACCATATATTTT. It encodes CASSTLPPLRSGNTIYF.